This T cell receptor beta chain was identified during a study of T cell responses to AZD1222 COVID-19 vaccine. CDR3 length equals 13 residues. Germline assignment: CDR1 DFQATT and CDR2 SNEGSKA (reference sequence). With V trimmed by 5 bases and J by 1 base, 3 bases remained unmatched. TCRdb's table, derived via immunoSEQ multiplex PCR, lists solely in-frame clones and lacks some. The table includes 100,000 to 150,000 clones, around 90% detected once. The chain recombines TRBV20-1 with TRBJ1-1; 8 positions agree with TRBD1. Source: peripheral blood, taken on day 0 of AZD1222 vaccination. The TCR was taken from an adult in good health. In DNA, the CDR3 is TGCAGTGCTGGTGGACAGGGGAACACTGAAGCTTTCTTT. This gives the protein CSAGGQGNTEAFF.